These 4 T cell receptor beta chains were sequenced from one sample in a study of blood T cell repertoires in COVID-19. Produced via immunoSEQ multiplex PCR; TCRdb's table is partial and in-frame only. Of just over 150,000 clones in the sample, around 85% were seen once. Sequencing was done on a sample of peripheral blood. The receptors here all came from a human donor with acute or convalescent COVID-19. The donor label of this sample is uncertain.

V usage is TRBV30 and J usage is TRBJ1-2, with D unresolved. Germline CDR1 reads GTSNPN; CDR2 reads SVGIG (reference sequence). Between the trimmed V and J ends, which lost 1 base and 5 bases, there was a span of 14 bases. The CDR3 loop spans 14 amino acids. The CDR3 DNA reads TGTGCCTGGAGTGGAGGCGGGAGTCTTTATGGCTACACCTTC. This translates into CAWSGGGSLYGYTF. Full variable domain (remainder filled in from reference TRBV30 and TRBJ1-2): SQTIHQWPATLVQPVGSPLSLECTVEGTSNPNLYWYRQAAGRGLQLLFYSVGIGQISSEVPQNLSASRPQDRQFILSSKKLLLSDSGFYLCAWSGGGSLYGYTFGSGTRLTVV.

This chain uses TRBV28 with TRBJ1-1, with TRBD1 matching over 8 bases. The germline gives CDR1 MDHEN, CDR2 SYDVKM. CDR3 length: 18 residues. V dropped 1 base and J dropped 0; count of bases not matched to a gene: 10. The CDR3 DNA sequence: TGTGCCAGCAGTTTATTAGCGACAGGGGCCCTCATGAACACTGAAGCTTTCTTT. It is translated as CASSLLATGALMNTEAFF.

The CDR3 spells CAWSVGGNQPQHF. CDR3 coding DNA: TGTGCCTGGAGTGTAGGGGGAAATCAGCCCCAGCATTTT. The V call is TRBV30, the J call TRBJ1-5, with D perhaps matching TRBD1 (6 bases). The CDR3 contains 13 residues. Germline V gene sequence: CDR1 GTSNPN, CDR2 SVGIG (reference sequence). V lost 0 bases to trimming and J lost 4 bases, with 7 bases between them.

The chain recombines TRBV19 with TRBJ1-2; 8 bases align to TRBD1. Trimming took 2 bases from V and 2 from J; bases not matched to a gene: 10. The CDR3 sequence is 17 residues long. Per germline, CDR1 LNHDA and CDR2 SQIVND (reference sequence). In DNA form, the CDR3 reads TGTGCCAGTAGTATATATAGGGGACAGGATGGGAACTATGGCTACACCTTC. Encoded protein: CASSIYRGQDGNYGYTF.